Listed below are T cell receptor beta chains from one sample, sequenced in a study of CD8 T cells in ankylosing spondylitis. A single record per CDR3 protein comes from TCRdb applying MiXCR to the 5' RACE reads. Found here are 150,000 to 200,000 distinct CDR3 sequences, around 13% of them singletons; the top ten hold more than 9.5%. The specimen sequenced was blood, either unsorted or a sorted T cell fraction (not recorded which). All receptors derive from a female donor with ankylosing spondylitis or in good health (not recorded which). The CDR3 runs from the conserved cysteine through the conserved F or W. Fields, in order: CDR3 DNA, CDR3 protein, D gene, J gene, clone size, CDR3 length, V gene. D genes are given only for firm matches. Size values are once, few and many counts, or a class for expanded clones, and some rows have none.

CDR3nt: TGTGCCAGCAGTTTAGGGGGGGTGGAAGAGACCCAGTACTTC
CDR3aa: CASSLGGVEETQYF
d_gene: -
j_gene: TRBJ2-5
abundance: many
len: 14
v_gene: TRBV12-3/TRBV12-4

CDR3nt: TGTGCCAGCAGGCGGGACACTTCCTACGAGCAGTACTTC
CDR3aa: CASRRDTSYEQYF
d_gene: -
j_gene: TRBJ2-7
abundance: many
len: 13
v_gene: TRBV6-1

CDR3nt: TGTGCCAGCGGGCAGGGTGGCCGCTATGGCTACACCTTC
CDR3aa: CASGQGGRYGYTF
d_gene: -
j_gene: TRBJ1-2
abundance: -
len: 13
v_gene: TRBV7-2

CDR3nt: TGCAGTGCGGTAAGGCAGGAGAATCAGCCCCAGCATTTT
CDR3aa: CSAVRQENQPQHF
d_gene: -
j_gene: TRBJ1-5
abundance: many
len: 13
v_gene: TRBV20-1

CDR3nt: TGTGCCAGCAGTCCGACACCGAGTGAGCAGTTCTTC
CDR3aa: CASSPTPSEQFF
d_gene: -
j_gene: TRBJ2-1
abundance: many
len: 12
v_gene: TRBV12-3/TRBV12-4

CDR3nt: TGTGCCAGCAGCCAATTACGACAGGCCTTAGTGGCAACTAATGAAAAACTGTTTTTT
CDR3aa: CASSQLRQALVATNEKLFF
d_gene: -
j_gene: TRBJ1-4
abundance: many
len: 19
v_gene: TRBV3-1

CDR3nt: TGTGCCAGCAGTTCCGGGACTAGCCGGCGTAATGAGCAGTTCTTC
CDR3aa: CASSSGTSRRNEQFF
d_gene: TRBD2
j_gene: TRBJ2-1
abundance: -
len: 15
v_gene: TRBV7-2

CDR3nt: TGCAGTGCTAGTGCCCTGAATAGCAATCAGCCCCAGCATTTT
CDR3aa: CSASALNSNQPQHF
d_gene: -
j_gene: TRBJ1-5
abundance: many
len: 14
v_gene: TRBV20-1

CDR3nt: TGTGCCAGCAGAGAGCGGGGGAGGAGTAATCTCGGGACCCAGTACTTC
CDR3aa: CASRERGRSNLGTQYF
d_gene: TRBD2
j_gene: TRBJ2-5
abundance: -
len: 16
v_gene: TRBV28

CDR3nt: TGTGCCAGCAGCTTAGATGGCGGGAGCACAGATACGCAGTATTTT
CDR3aa: CASSLDGGSTDTQYF
d_gene: -
j_gene: TRBJ2-3
abundance: few
len: 15
v_gene: TRBV7-8

CDR3nt: TGTGCCAGCGGTACGGGGGAGACCCAGTACTTC
CDR3aa: CASGTGETQYF
d_gene: -
j_gene: TRBJ2-5
abundance: many
len: 11
v_gene: TRBV11-2

CDR3nt: TGCGCCAGCAGCTTAGAGCCGGGCTACGAGCAGTACTTC
CDR3aa: CASSLEPGYEQYF
d_gene: -
j_gene: TRBJ2-7
abundance: -
len: 13
v_gene: TRBV5-1

CDR3nt: TGTGCCAGCAGCTTCCCCCGACGGATCCAAGAGACCCAGTACTTC
CDR3aa: CASSFPRRIQETQYF
d_gene: -
j_gene: TRBJ2-5
abundance: few
len: 15
v_gene: TRBV7-9

CDR3nt: TGCGCCAGCAGCTTGGGGACTAGCACAGATACGCAGTATTTT
CDR3aa: CASSLGTSTDTQYF
d_gene: -
j_gene: TRBJ2-3
abundance: many
len: 14
v_gene: TRBV5-1

CDR3nt: TGCGCCAGCAGCCGACAACAGGCCTACGAGCAGTACTTC
CDR3aa: CASSRQQAYEQYF
d_gene: -
j_gene: TRBJ2-7
abundance: many
len: 13
v_gene: TRBV5-1

CDR3nt: TGTGCCAGCAGCTTTCGGGACAGCTCCTACGAGCAGTACTTC
CDR3aa: CASSFRDSSYEQYF
d_gene: -
j_gene: TRBJ2-7
abundance: -
len: 14
v_gene: TRBV21-1

CDR3nt: TGTGCCAGTAGTATAAGGAAAGTATCTAGGGGGAGCTCCTATAATTCACCCCTCCACTTT
CDR3aa: CASSIRKVSRGSSYNSPLHF
d_gene: -
j_gene: TRBJ1-6
abundance: -
len: 20
v_gene: TRBV19

CDR3nt: TGTGCCAGTACCCCGAACCAACAGCGAACAGATACGCAGTATTTT
CDR3aa: CASTPNQQRTDTQYF
d_gene: -
j_gene: TRBJ2-3
abundance: -
len: 15
v_gene: TRBV19

CDR3nt: TGTGCCAGCAGCTTAGTTGCCTACGAGCAGTACTTC
CDR3aa: CASSLVAYEQYF
d_gene: -
j_gene: TRBJ2-7
abundance: many
len: 12
v_gene: TRBV7-8

CDR3nt: TGTGCCAGCAGCCCATTCTCCTCCTACGAGCAGTACTTC
CDR3aa: CASSPFSSYEQYF
d_gene: -
j_gene: TRBJ2-7
abundance: many
len: 13
v_gene: TRBV7-2

CDR3nt: TGTGCCAGCAGTTACGGGGGAATGGACAGGGACGTCTATGGCTACACCTTC
CDR3aa: CASSYGGMDRDVYGYTF
d_gene: TRBD1
j_gene: TRBJ1-2
abundance: -
len: 17
v_gene: TRBV6-2/TRBV6-3

CDR3nt: TGTGCCAGCAGCCAAGCAGAGCGGAGCACAGATACGCAGTATTTT
CDR3aa: CASSQAERSTDTQYF
d_gene: -
j_gene: TRBJ2-3
abundance: few
len: 15
v_gene: TRBV4-2

CDR3nt: TGTGCCAGCAGCCTGGGGAACACTGAGCCAGCTTTCTTT
CDR3aa: CASSLGNTEPAFF
d_gene: -
j_gene: TRBJ1-1
abundance: many
len: 13
v_gene: TRBV12-3/TRBV12-4

CDR3nt: TGTGCCAGCAGCTTAATGGCGGGAGTTCGTTACAATGAGCAGTTCTTC
CDR3aa: CASSLMAGVRYNEQFF
d_gene: TRBD2
j_gene: TRBJ2-1
abundance: many
len: 16
v_gene: TRBV7-8

CDR3nt: TGCAGCGTTGAAGTAGGGGGTACTGGGGCCAACGTCCTGACTTTC
CDR3aa: CSVEVGGTGANVLTF
d_gene: -
j_gene: TRBJ2-6
abundance: many
len: 15
v_gene: TRBV29-1